This T cell receptor beta chain is drawn from a study of cytomegalovirus exposure and HLA in healthy donors. The CDR3 has 15 amino acids. From germline, CDR1 is ENHRY and CDR2 SYGVKD. With 6 bases removed from V and 0 bases from J, the gap between germline ends came to 9 bases. PCR amplification relied on 60 Vbeta primers (plus 13 Jbeta primers). Only in-frame clones appear in the TCRdb table, and some are missing; sequencing was by immunoSEQ multiplex PCR. The sample carries tens of thousands of clones, about 83% recorded once. The chain combines TRBV10-3 with TRBJ2-6; no definite D call. Sequencing was performed on PBMCs. The receptor comes from a woman aged 18 to 35 in good health and CMV-seropositive. The CDR3 DNA follows: TGTGCCATCAGCGACACCTTCTCTGGGGCCAACGTCCTGACTTTC. Translation gives CAISDTFSGANVLTF.